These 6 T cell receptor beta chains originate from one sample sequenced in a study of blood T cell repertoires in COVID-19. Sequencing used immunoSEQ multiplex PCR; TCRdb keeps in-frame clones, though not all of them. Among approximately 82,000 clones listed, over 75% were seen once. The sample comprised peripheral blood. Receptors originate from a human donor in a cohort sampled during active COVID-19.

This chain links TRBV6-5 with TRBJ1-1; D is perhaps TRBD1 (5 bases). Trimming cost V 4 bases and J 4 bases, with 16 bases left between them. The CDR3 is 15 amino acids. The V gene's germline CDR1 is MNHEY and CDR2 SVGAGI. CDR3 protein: CASSFTVTAITEAFF. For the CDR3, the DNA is TGTGCCAGCAGTTTCACCGTGACAGCGATCACTGAAGCTTTCTTT.

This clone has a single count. The CDR3 nucleotides read TGCGCCAGCAGCGTCCGGGACTTCTACACAGATACGCAGTATTTT. It codes for CASSVRDFYTDTQYF. The gene calls are TRBV5-1 and TRBJ2-3; D possibly corresponds to TRBD2 (6 bases). The germline V and J ends were trimmed by 4 bases and 2 bases, with 14 bases remaining between them. From germline, CDR1 is SGHRS and CDR2 YFSETQ. The CDR3 is made up of 15 amino acids.

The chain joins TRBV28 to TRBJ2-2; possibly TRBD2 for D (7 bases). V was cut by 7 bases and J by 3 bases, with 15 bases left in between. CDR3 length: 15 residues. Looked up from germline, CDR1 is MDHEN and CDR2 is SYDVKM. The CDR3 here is CASTRGGADTGELFF. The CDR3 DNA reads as TGTGCCAGCACCCGAGGGGGGGCGGACACCGGGGAGCTGTTTTTT.

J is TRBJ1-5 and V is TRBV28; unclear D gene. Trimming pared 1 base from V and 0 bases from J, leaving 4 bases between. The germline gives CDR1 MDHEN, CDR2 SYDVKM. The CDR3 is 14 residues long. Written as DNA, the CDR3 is TGTGCCAGCAGTTTATACACTAGCAATCAGCCCCAGCATTTT. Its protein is CASSLYTSNQPQHF. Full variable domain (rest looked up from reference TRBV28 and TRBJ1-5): DVKVTQSSRYLVKRTGEKVFLECVQDMDHENMFWYRQDPGLGLRLIYFSYDVKMKEKGDIPEGYSVSREKKERFSLILESASTNQTSMYLCASSLYTSNQPQHFGDGTRLSIL.

The chain's CDR3 is CASGLVRLGQLNSPLHF. CDR3 coding DNA: TGTGCTAGTGGTTTGGTACGTTTGGGACAGCTGAATTCACCCCTCCACTTT. V is TRBV12-5 and J is TRBJ1-6, with 7 nucleotides matching TRBD1. CDR1 LGHNT and CDR2 FRNRAP come from the germline V gene. V lost 0 bases to trimming and J lost 7 bases; unmatched junction nucleotides: 9. This CDR3 has 17 amino acids.

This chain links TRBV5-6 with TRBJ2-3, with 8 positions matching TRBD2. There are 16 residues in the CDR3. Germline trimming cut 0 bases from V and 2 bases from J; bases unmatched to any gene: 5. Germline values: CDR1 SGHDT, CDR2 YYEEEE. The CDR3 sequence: CASSLANSGVTDTQYF. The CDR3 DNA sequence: TGTGCCAGCAGCTTGGCCAATAGCGGGGTCACAGATACGCAGTATTTT. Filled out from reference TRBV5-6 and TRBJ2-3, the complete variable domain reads DAGVTQSPTHLIKTRGQQVTLRCSPKSGHDTVSWYQQALGQGPQFIFQYYEEEERQRGNFPDRFSGHQFPNYSSELNVNALLLGDSALYLCASSLANSGVTDTQYFGPGTRLTVL.